This T cell receptor (beta chain) appears in the sequencing data of a study of cytomegalovirus exposure and HLA in healthy donors. At the level of the study: A subsequent analysis reported that the roughly 120 validation repertoires were produced on the same platform that had also been used for the approximately 700 first-cohort repertoires.

Regarding the study as a whole: It was confirmed in vitro that a few of the CMV-associated chains were specific for CMV antigens. Altogether, 164 TCR beta chains were recorded as cytomegalovirus-associated. High sensitivity and specificity were reportedly achieved when the classifier diagnosed cytomegalovirus status.

As to this clone: Antigen: not known.

The germline CDR1 and CDR2 sequences are MDHEN and SYDVKM. The ends were cut back, 6 bases at V and 2 bases at J, with 15 bases in the middle. This CDR3 region has 15 residues. Using immunoSEQ multiplex PCR, the repertoire was profiled, and TCRdb retains in-frame clones only, with some absent. The sample yields roughly 300,000 clones, 75% to 90% seen once. This chain connects TRBV28 to TRBJ2-3; D perhaps matches TRBD2 (6 bases). The clonotype originates from a woman between 18 and 29 years old in good health and CMV-seronegative. The material sequenced was PBMCs. In DNA form, the CDR3 reads TGTGCCAGCAGGGACTTACTAGCCGACACAGATACGCAGTATTTT. Protein product: CASRDLLADTDTQYF.